The T cell receptor (beta chain) under discussion was sequenced for a study of CD8 T cells in ankylosing spondylitis. Study-wide results and limits: Some motif variants had been reported before (in reactive arthritis synovial fluid and blood). Researchers report that disease-linked clones proved CD8+ and relatively rare in peripheral blood. The study identified a TCR beta motif of about eight highly homologous variants that appeared characteristic of ankylosing spondylitis blood. Significant enrichment of disease-linked clones was reportedly seen in matched ankylosing spondylitis synovial fluid.

V dropped 8 bases and J dropped 7 bases, with 8 bases sitting between them. CDR3 length: 11 amino acids. This clonotype was observed a few times. Its antigen is not identified. Scientists made TCR beta libraries using quantitative 5'-RACE with molecular barcodes. MiXCR, run by TCRdb on the 5' RACE reads, gives a single entry per CDR3 protein. The repertoire holds around 130,000 distinct CDR3 sequences, roughly 17% seen once, with 33% in the top ten. This TCR was sampled from a male donor with ankylosing spondylitis. The sequenced sample was blood, either unsorted or a sorted T cell fraction (not recorded which). The chain uses TRBV12-3 or TRBV12-4 and TRBJ2-2; D call uncertain. CDR3: CASLTLGELFF. CDR3 in DNA: TGTGCCAGCCTTACCCTCGGGGAGCTGTTTTTT.